The next 30 T cell receptor beta chains were all read from a single sample in a study of OX40 agonist ivuxolimab in advanced cancers. Clones were read by immunoSEQ multiplex PCR, and TCRdb kept only the in-frame ones, dropping some. The profile shows about 66,000 clones, around 90% of them singletons. The sequenced sample was CD4+ or CD8+ T cells sorted from blood, obtained in a trial of the OX40 agonist ivuxolimab. All receptors come from an adult with an advanced solid tumor such as melanoma, head and neck, liver or kidney cancer.

This chain connects TRBV5-1 to TRBJ2-1; unclear D gene. This CDR3 region has 15 residues. V lost 4 bases and J 0 bases, leaving 11 bases between the germline ends. CDR1 is SGHRS and CDR2 is YFSETQ in the germline V gene. The CDR3 bases are TGCGCCAGCAGCCCCCGCGGACCCTCCTACAATGAGCAGTTCTTC. The encoded protein is CASSPRGPSYNEQFF.

The gene calls are TRBV19 and TRBJ2-7; D is perhaps TRBD2 (5 bases). Germline V gene lookup returns CDR1 LNHDA and CDR2 SQIVND (reference sequence). This CDR3 is 13 amino acids long. The V and J ends lost 6 bases and 2 bases respectively, with 11 bases between them. In nucleotides, the CDR3 is TGTGCCAGTAGGGAGGCGGCCGCCTACGAGCAGTACTTC. Its translation is CASREAAAYEQYF.

The V gene is TRBV29-1, the J gene TRBJ1-2; D not certain. V was pared by 0 bases and J by 8 bases, with 4 bases between. From germline, CDR1 is SQVTM and CDR2 ANQGSEA. The CDR3 covers 10 residues. As DNA, the CDR3 is TGCAGCGTTGAAGATCGGGGCTACACCTTC. Translating it yields CSVEDRGYTF. The full variable domain, its missing parts supplied by reference TRBV29-1 and TRBJ1-2, is SAVISQKPSRDICQRGTSLTIQCQVDSQVTMMFWYRQQPGQSLTLIATANQGSEATYESGFVIDKFPISRPNLTFSTLTVSNMSPEDSSIYLCSVEDRGYTFGSGTRLTVV.

The V gene is TRBV18, the J gene TRBJ2-7; 10 bases agree with TRBD1. CDR3 length: 13 amino acids. Germline V lookup: CDR1 KGHSH, CDR2 LQKENI. V was pared by 5 bases and J by 6 bases, with 4 bases of the junction left unmatched. The DNA for the CDR3 is TGTGCCAGCTCATCCGACAGGGGGCGCGAGCAGTACTTC. Amino acid sequence: CASSSDRGREQYF. The full variable domain, with the rest looked up from reference TRBV18 and TRBJ2-7, is NAGVMQNPRHLVRRRGQEARLRCSPMKGHSHVYWYRQLPEEGLKFMVYLQKENIIDESGMPKERFSAEFPKEGPSILRIQQVVRGDSAAYFCASSSDRGREQYFGPGTRLTVT.

The table lists this clone with a count of one. The chain joins TRBV7-9 to TRBJ1-5; no clear D. Trimming shortened V by 6 bases and J by 4 bases, and 7 bases separated the two germline ends. The germline V gene encodes CDR1 SEHNR and CDR2 FQNEAQ (reference sequence). The CDR3 totals 12 residues. The DNA for the CDR3 is TGTGCCAGCAGTAATTCGAATCAGCCCCAGCATTTT. This sequence encodes CASSNSNQPQHF.

This sequence joins TRBV6-6 and TRBJ2-7, with D possibly matching TRBD2 (5 bases). Germline loops: CDR1 MNHNY, CDR2 SVGAGI (reference sequence). Trimming removed 2 bases at V and 6 bases at J, with 17 bases between. CDR3 length: 15 residues. The DNA of the CDR3 is TGTGCCAGCAGTTACAAGGGTCTAGCTTTAGCCGAGCAGTACTTC. As protein: CASSYKGLALAEQYF.

The chain couples TRBV15 to TRBJ1-4; a weak D match, TRBD1 (5 bases). Germline loops: CDR1 LNHNV, CDR2 YYDKDF (reference sequence). The CDR3 covers 15 residues. V dropped 3 bases and J dropped 1 base, with 9 bases sitting between them. The CDR3 coding sequence is TGTGCCACCAGCAGCGGGGGTGGAACTAATGAAAAACTGTTTTTT. Amino acid sequence: CATSSGGGTNEKLFF.

The V and J genes are TRBV27 and TRBJ2-2, with D possibly TRBD2 on 5 matching bases. Germline V lookup: CDR1 MNHEY, CDR2 SMNVEV (reference sequence). V was clipped by 0 bases and J by 5 bases, with 10 bases between them. This CDR3 is 15 amino acids long. The CDR3 loop reads CASSLSGRGTGELFF. The CDR3, as DNA: TGTGCCAGCAGTTTATCGGGGAGAGGGACCGGGGAGCTGTTTTTT.

The gene calls are TRBV12-5 and TRBJ1-1; D remains unclear. CDR1 LGHNT and CDR2 FRNRAP come from the germline V gene. The CDR3 contains 12 residues. Trimming stripped 9 bases from V and 10 bases from J, with 18 bases between. CDR3 bases: TGTGCTAGCCGTCCAGATCTAGTGGGAGCTTTCTTT. Protein product: CASRPDLVGAFF. Together with reference TRBV12-5 and TRBJ1-1, the CDR3 gives the full variable domain: DARVTQTPRHKVTEMGQEVTMRCQPILGHNTVFWYRQTMMQGLELLAYFRNRAPLDDSGMPKDRFSAEMPDATLATLKIQPSEPRDSAVYFCASRPDLVGAFFGQGTRLTVV.

The chain has TRBV5-6 and TRBJ2-7; a possible D gene is TRBD1 (6 bases). V was trimmed by 5 bases and J by 2 bases, leaving 14 bases between them. The CDR3 runs to 14 residues. Germline V lookup: CDR1 SGHDT, CDR2 YYEEEE. CDR3 in amino acids: CASSTPGTTYEQYF. The DNA for the CDR3 is TGTGCCAGCAGTACCCCCGGGACAACCTACGAGCAGTACTTC.

This rearrangement joins TRBV7-9 to TRBJ2-7; 10 bases agree with TRBD2. The CDR3 is 14 amino acids. J gave up 5 bases and V 4 bases, and 5 bases lay outside the gene matches. The V gene's germline CDR1 is SEHNR and CDR2 FQNEAQ (reference sequence). The CDR3 reads CASSSSGRADEQYF. The CDR3 DNA sequence: TGTGCCAGCAGCTCGAGCGGGAGGGCCGACGAGCAGTACTTC.

The CDR3 DNA reads as TGTGCCAGTAGTATGAAGGGCAGATCCGAGACTGGAAACACCATATATTTT. Translated: CASSMKGRSETGNTIYF. V is TRBV19 and J is TRBJ1-3; D remains unclear. Trimming took 3 bases from V and 2 from J, leaving 17 bases between them. CDR3 length equals 17 residues. Per germline, CDR1 LNHDA and CDR2 SQIVND (reference sequence).

This chain connects TRBV5-6 to TRBJ1-2; D ambiguous. CDR1 is SGHDT and CDR2 is YYEEEE in the germline V gene. The CDR3 totals 18 residues. V was cut by 0 bases and J by 4 bases, with 22 bases left in between. CDR3 DNA: TGTGCCAGCAGCTTGGCCCGATTAGGGCAGACCCGAGGCTATGGCTACACCTTC. Translating it yields CASSLARLGQTRGYGYTF.

The chain couples TRBV7-9 to TRBJ2-5, with a possible D match to TRBD2 (6 bases). The CDR3 is 15 residues long. Per the germline V gene, CDR1 is SEHNR and CDR2 is FQNEAQ (reference sequence). Trimming shortened V by 5 bases and J by 2 bases, and 15 bases separated the two germline ends. CDR3 bases: TGTGCCAGCAGCCCGCCGAGAAGCGGGCAAGAGACCCAGTACTTC. Translating it yields CASSPPRSGQETQYF.

J is TRBJ1-1 and V is TRBV19, with TRBD1 matching 8 bases. Trimming at V came to 3 bases and at J to 3 bases, leaving 6 bases not matched to a gene. The CDR3 covers 15 residues. Germline CDR1 reads LNHDA; CDR2 reads SQIVND (reference sequence). The CDR3 region has the DNA TGTGCCAGTAGTATCCCCAGACAGGGGTACACTGAAGCTTTCTTT. Translation gives CASSIPRQGYTEAFF.

The CDR3 reads CASSNDRGHTDTQYF. The CDR3 nucleotides are TGTGCCAGCAGTAATGACAGGGGCCACACAGATACGCAGTATTTT. The chain has TRBV2 and TRBJ2-3; 8 bases align to TRBD1. J lost 2 bases, V lost 5 bases, and 6 bases had no gene match. Germline assignment: CDR1 SNHLY and CDR2 FYNNEI. CDR3 size: 15 residues.

The table lists this clone with a few counts. This sequence joins TRBV5-1 and TRBJ1-2, with D possibly matching TRBD1 (6 bases). CDR1 SGHRS and CDR2 YFSETQ come from the germline V gene. The V gene lost 6 bases and the J gene lost 5 bases, with 14 bases spanning the gap. There are 13 residues in the CDR3. The CDR3 DNA reads TGCGCCAGCACCCTGGGGGGCCTTTATGGCTACACCTTC. Protein: CASTLGGLYGYTF.

This chain joins TRBV19 and TRBJ2-1; D remains ambiguous. V lost 10 bases and J 8 bases, leaving 12 bases between the germline ends. From germline, CDR1 is LNHDA and CDR2 SQIVND (reference sequence). The CDR3 has 11 residues. The CDR3 loop is CATARRYEQFF. For the CDR3, the DNA is TGTGCCACCGCCAGGCGGTATGAGCAGTTCTTC.

This clone was observed a single time. The chain uses TRBV7-2 and TRBJ2-7; TRBD1 matches at 11 bases. V gave up 5 bases and J gave up 6 bases; unmatched junction bases: 15. The germline CDR1 and CDR2 sequences are SGHTA and FQGNSA. The length of the CDR3 is 17 residues. This CDR3 is CASSERSGTGGLVEQYF. CDR3 in DNA: TGTGCCAGCAGCGAGCGGTCCGGGACAGGGGGTCTTGTCGAGCAGTACTTC.

The V gene is TRBV18, the J gene TRBJ1-6; no firm D call. V gave up 2 bases and J gave up 8 bases, with 13 bases separating them. Looked up from germline, CDR1 is KGHSH and CDR2 is LQKENI. The length of the CDR3 is 15 residues. This CDR3 reads CASSPSGIKDSPLHF. The CDR3 coding sequence is TGTGCCAGCTCACCATCCGGAATCAAGGATTCACCCCTCCACTTT.

The chain joins TRBV7-3 to TRBJ2-7; D is perhaps TRBD1 (5 bases). CDR1 SGHTA and CDR2 FQGTGA come from the germline V gene. The CDR3 is 13 amino acids. V gave up 1 base and J gave up 4 bases, with 8 bases separating them. CDR3 loop: CASSLNRRYEQYF. CDR3 DNA: TGTGCCAGCAGCTTAAACAGGAGATACGAGCAGTACTTC.

This clone appeared a single time. One end of the junction fails to match germline, which may point to a read error. This sequence joins TRBV19 and TRBJ2-1, with 8 bases identical to TRBD2. The CDR3 is 14 amino acids. The germline V gene encodes CDR1 LNHDA and CDR2 SQIVND (reference sequence). The DNA for the CDR3 is TGTGCCGGTAGCGTAGCGGGACTAGTAGGTGAGCAGTTCTTC. Residues: CAGSVAGLVGEQFF.

The gene calls are TRBV18 and TRBJ2-1; a possible D gene is TRBD1 (6 bases). Trimming cost V 7 bases and J 3 bases, with 16 bases left between them. From germline, CDR1 is KGHSH and CDR2 LQKENI. This CDR3 region has 15 residues. CDR3 sequence: CASFIQGTFYNEQFF. CDR3 sequence (DNA): TGTGCCAGCTTTATACAGGGTACCTTCTACAATGAGCAGTTCTTC.

The rearrangement joins TRBV28 to TRBJ1-4; D is ambiguous. V lost 8 bases, J lost 3 bases, and 13 bases lay in between. From germline, CDR1 is MDHEN and CDR2 SYDVKM. CDR3 length: 14 residues. As DNA, the CDR3 is TGTGCCAGCTATGTGGGTCCTCCTAATGAAAAACTGTTTTTT. Translation gives CASYVGPPNEKLFF. The full variable domain, completed using reference TRBV28 and TRBJ1-4, is DVKVTQSSRYLVKRTGEKVFLECVQDMDHENMFWYRQDPGLGLRLIYFSYDVKMKEKGDIPEGYSVSREKKERFSLILESASTNQTSMYLCASYVGPPNEKLFFGSGTQLSVL.

This clone was detected only a few times. The J gene is TRBJ1-2, the V gene TRBV6-6, with a tentative D call TRBD1 (5 bases). Germline V gives CDR1 MNHNY, CDR2 SVGAGI (reference sequence). Deletions cut 5 bases from V and 5 bases from J, with 12 bases between. The CDR3 is 13 amino acids. The CDR3 protein is CASSRTTNYGYTF. CDR3 bases: TGTGCCAGCAGTCGGACAACGAATTATGGCTACACCTTC.

The rearrangement links TRBV11-2 to TRBJ2-3; 7 bases agree with TRBD2. Germline loops: CDR1 SGHAT, CDR2 FQNNGV. V lost 2 bases, J lost 0 bases, and 2 bases stayed unmatched. CDR3 length: 15 residues. The CDR3 DNA sequence: TGTGCCAGCAGCTTAAGGCGGGAGAGCACAGATACGCAGTATTTT. It yields the protein CASSLRRESTDTQYF.

This clone was counted a single time. The rearrangement uses TRBV9 and TRBJ2-3; 7 bases are shared with TRBD2. CDR3 length: 16 amino acids. The ends lost 0 bases at V and 4 bases at J; junction bases unmatched: 8. CDR1 and CDR2 (germline): SGDLS, YYNGEE. CDR3 sequence reads: CASSVAGGSPADTQYF. The CDR3 DNA sequence: TGTGCCAGCAGCGTAGCTGGCGGGAGCCCCGCAGATACGCAGTATTTT. Full variable domain (remainder filled in from reference TRBV9 and TRBJ2-3): DSGVTQTPKHLITATGQRVTLRCSPRSGDLSVYWYQQSLDQGLQFLIQYYNGEERAKGNILERFSAQQFPDLHSELNLSSLELGDSALYFCASSVAGGSPADTQYFGPGTRLTVL.

The J gene is TRBJ2-7, the V gene TRBV6-5; D assignment may be TRBD1 or TRBD2 (5 bases each). The germline V gene has CDR1 MNHEY and CDR2 SVGAGI. V was clipped by 6 bases and J by 1 base, with 13 bases between them. The CDR3 has 14 residues. Here the CDR3 DNA reads TGTGCCAGCAGCTCCGGGACGACTTCCTACGAGCAGTACTTC. Protein: CASSSGTTSYEQYF.

This chain links TRBV18 with TRBJ1-1; D is unresolved. Germline assignment: CDR1 KGHSH and CDR2 LQKENI. The V end was cut by 3 bases, the J end by 0 bases, with 5 bases between. The CDR3 consists of 13 residues. CDR3 nucleotide sequence: TGTGCCAGCTCACCGAGGCTGAACACTGAAGCTTTCTTT. Its translation is CASSPRLNTEAFF.

The chain joins TRBV2 to TRBJ2-3; TRBD2 aligns across 12 bases. The CDR3 extends over 15 amino acids. The ends lost 4 bases at V and 7 bases at J; junction bases unmatched: 6. CDR1 is SNHLY and CDR2 is FYNNEI in the germline V gene. This chain's CDR3 is CASSGLAGVVNTQYF. As DNA, the CDR3 is TGTGCCAGCAGTGGACTAGCGGGAGTCGTAAATACGCAGTATTTT. The full variable domain, completed using reference TRBV2 and TRBJ2-3, is EPEVTQTPSHQVTQMGQEVILRCVPISNHLYFYWYRQILGQKVEFLVSFYNNEISEKSEIFDDQFSVERPDGSNFTLKIRSTKLEDSAMYFCASSGLAGVVNTQYFGPGTRLTVL.